The 11 T cell receptor beta chains reported below all come from one sample, sequenced in a study of blood T cell repertoires in COVID-19. TCRdb's copy holds only in-frame clones and misses some; the assay was immunoSEQ multiplex PCR. The data show more than 150,000 clones, around four fifths seen once. The sequenced sample was PBMCs or T cells enriched from blood (not recorded which). The receptors were gathered from a woman aged 45 to 65 who had recovered from COVID-19.

The CDR3 loop reads CASSSAGVGPLEQYF. The CDR3, as DNA: TGTGCCAGCAGCTCCGCCGGGGTGGGCCCGTTGGAGCAGTACTTC. This chain joins TRBV7-2 and TRBJ2-7, with D possibly TRBD2 on 5 matching bases. Germline CDR1 reads SGHTA; CDR2 reads FQGNSA. V was cut by 4 bases and J by 7 bases, with 20 bases left in between. This CDR3 has 15 amino acids.

This chain uses TRBV4-3 with TRBJ1-1; the match to TRBD1 covers 7 bases. Per germline, CDR1 LGHNA and CDR2 YSLEER. The CDR3 runs to 14 residues. Trimming took 4 bases from V and 6 from J; bases not matched to a gene: 8. As DNA, the CDR3 is TGCGCCAGCAGCCGTCGCACCGGACAGGCTGAAGCTTTCTTT. It translates to CASSRRTGQAEAFF.

The gene calls are TRBV7-8 and TRBJ2-7; 10 bases are a match to TRBD2. The trim removed 1 base at V and 3 bases at J, leaving 9 bases unmatched. CDR1 SGHVS and CDR2 FQNEAQ come from the germline V gene. This CDR3 is built from 17 residues. The DNA for the CDR3 is TGTGCCAGCAGCTTAGTACGGCTAGCGGGGGAGGACTACGAGCAGTACTTC. It is translated as CASSLVRLAGEDYEQYF.

The CDR3 sequence is CASSLARLFSRGYTF. CDR3 nucleotide sequence: TGTGCCAGCAGCTTAGCGCGACTCTTTTCTAGGGGCTACACCTTC. The chain couples TRBV7-9 to TRBJ1-2; no clear D gene. CDR3 size: 15 residues. V lost 0 bases and J 8 bases, leaving 16 bases between the germline ends. The germline V gene encodes CDR1 SEHNR and CDR2 FQNEAQ (reference sequence).

The V gene is TRBV6-4, the J gene TRBJ1-2, with a tentative D call TRBD1 (5 bases). With 6 bases removed from V and 2 bases from J, the gap between germline ends came to 13 bases. This CDR3 comprises 14 residues. In germline, CDR1 is MRHNA, CDR2 SNTAGT. The CDR3 region is CASSAQAGNYGYTF. CDR3 bases: TGTGCCAGCAGCGCTCAAGCAGGGAACTATGGCTACACCTTC.

The chain links TRBV7-9 to TRBJ1-2; D is undetermined. Germline loops: CDR1 SEHNR, CDR2 FQNEAQ (reference sequence). The CDR3 is 12 amino acids. Trimming left V 5 bases short and J 8 bases short, with 12 bases between. The CDR3 nucleotides are TGTGCCAGCAGCGATAGAAGACTGGGCTACACCTTC. Translation gives CASSDRRLGYTF.

This rearrangement joins TRBV18 to TRBJ1-5; D is unresolved. Germline CDR1 KGHSH, CDR2 LQKENI. V gave up 0 bases and J gave up 0 bases, with 3 bases separating them. The CDR3 runs to 14 residues. CDR3 bases: TGTGCCAGCTCACCACCGGCTAGCAATCAGCCCCAGCATTTT. Translating it yields CASSPPASNQPQHF.

V and J are TRBV6-2 or TRBV6-3 and TRBJ2-1; 16 nucleotides align to TRBD2. This CDR3 has 19 residues. CDR1 and CDR2 (germline): MNHEY, SVGEGT. The ends lost 2 bases at V and 5 bases at J; junction bases unmatched: 9. DNA of the CDR3: TGTGCCAGCAGTTACACTGGGACTAGCGGGAGGGTCGGGCACAATGAGCAGTTCTTC. Amino acid sequence: CASSYTGTSGRVGHNEQFF.

In its sample, this clone was seen once. CDR3 amino acids: CASSLLLPATGEQYF. The DNA of the CDR3 is TGTGCCAGCAGTTTACTGCTCCCAGCCACGGGCGAGCAGTACTTC. The chain combines TRBV6-2 or TRBV6-3 with TRBJ2-7; no clear D gene. CDR3 length equals 15 residues. Germline V gene lookup returns CDR1 MNHEY and CDR2 SVGEGT. With 4 bases removed from V and 6 bases from J, the gap between germline ends came to 19 bases.

This clone was found once. V is TRBV6-2 or TRBV6-3 and J is TRBJ1-5; 9 nucleotides align to TRBD1. Germline CDR1 is MNHEY and CDR2 is SVGEGT. Trimming took 6 bases from V and 6 from J; bases not matched to a gene: 3. The CDR3 has 13 amino acids. CDR3 region: CASSPGQGQPQHF. The CDR3, as DNA: TGTGCCAGCAGCCCGGGACAGGGTCAGCCCCAGCATTTT.

The V and J genes are TRBV10-3 and TRBJ2-2, with 8 nucleotides matching TRBD2. J lost 5 bases, V lost 6 bases, and 2 bases had no gene match. This CDR3 has 13 residues. Germline CDR1 ENHRY, CDR2 SYGVKD. The CDR3 sequence is CAISGRETGELFF. CDR3 DNA: TGTGCCATCAGCGGGAGGGAAACCGGGGAGCTGTTTTTT.